This T cell receptor beta chain was sequenced in a study of shared clonotypes between healthy human individuals. About the study: Each donor's CD4 naive and CD4 memory cells filled three plates apiece, CD8 naive two, and CD8 memory one. Points from the study as a whole: Depth of sequencing was expected to influence donor clonotype sharing.

Assay used: immunoSEQ multiplex PCR; TCRdb lists only in-frame clones, some missing. The repertoire has 2 million or so clones, around 95% of them found once; the top ten carry 0.13%. Concerning this clone: The antigen is not known.

Germline values: CDR1 LGHNA, CDR2 YNFKEQ. Trimming removed 4 bases at V and 8 bases at J, with 8 bases between. The length of the CDR3 is 12 residues. This rearrangement joins TRBV4-2 to TRBJ1-4; D is undetermined. The specimen sequenced was naive CD4+ T cells sorted from blood. The subset is: CD45RA+ positively selected. The receptor comes from a man between 18 and 29 years old in good health. This CDR3 reads CASSPGREKLFF. Written as DNA, the CDR3 is TGTGCCAGCAGCCCTGGCCGAGAAAAACTGTTTTTT.